This T cell receptor beta chain was recorded in a study of T cell clonotyping in hematopoietic cell transplantation. Study results and caveats: CD4 and CD8 repertoire contributions could not be separated without sorting.

Produced via immunoSEQ multiplex PCR; TCRdb's table is partial and in-frame only. This table holds about 80,000 clones, about 96% found once. Germline-derived CDR1 and CDR2 are SGHRS and YFSETQ. This CDR3 region has 14 residues. V was trimmed by 0 bases and J by 4 bases, leaving 8 bases between them. Time point defined: recipient sample about 28 days before transplant, after cytoreduction. This clone showed up just a few times. Its matching antigen is unknown. J is TRBJ1-5 and V is TRBV5-1, with D maybe TRBD1 (5 bases). The sample in question was peripheral blood mononuclear cells, obtained before stem cell transplant. The origin of this receptor is a woman between 50 and 59 years old with acute myeloid leukemia. Some clones in this sample may be carry-over from other donors' samples. The CDR3 reads CASSLVGENQPQHF. In DNA, the CDR3 is TGCGCCAGCAGCTTGGTAGGGGAGAATCAGCCCCAGCATTTT.